Detailed here is one TCR beta chain. Its antigen is not identified. These data originate in a study of shared clonotypes between healthy human individuals. Study-wide results and limits: Tissue TCR repertoires likely differ from these blood-only repertoires. As a rule, naive subsets had a larger estimated richness than memory subsets.

CDR3 length: 16 residues. Trimming cost V 3 bases and J 0 bases; bases outside gene matches: 8. The germline CDR1 and CDR2 sequences are SGHAT and FQNNGV. The table came from immunoSEQ multiplex PCR; TCRdb's copy has only in-frame clones and leaves some out. The sample consists of a few million clones, approximately 95% of them appearing once. This receptor was identified in a man younger than 35 in good health. Some clones in this sample may be carry-over from other donors' samples. J is TRBJ2-7 and V is TRBV11-2; TRBD1 matches at 7 bases. Sequencing used naive CD4+ T cells from PBMCs. As for subset: CD45RA+ positively selected. CDR3 residues: CASSFLRQGASYEQYF. For the CDR3, the DNA is TGTGCCAGCAGCTTCCTGCGACAGGGCGCCTCCTACGAGCAGTACTTC.